This T cell receptor (beta chain) was captured by sequencing in a study of cytotoxic CD8 clonotypes in ibrutinib-treated CLL. Study-level background: Response samples followed a median approximately 13 months of treatment, range 6 to 36.

The germline V and J ends were trimmed by 5 bases and 6 bases, with 10 bases remaining between them. The CDR3 has 13 residues. Germline V gene sequence: CDR1 SNHLY, CDR2 FYNNEI. Sequenced by immunoSEQ multiplex PCR; TCRdb stores in-frame clones only, minus some. Among 110,000 to 150,000 clones, about 72% were seen once, and the ten largest hold 25% to 30%. The receptor was isolated from a human donor with chronic lymphocytic leukemia. Specimen: PBMCs, collected after 12 months of ibrutinib treatment. The J gene is TRBJ2-2, the V gene TRBV2; D might be TRBD1 or TRBD2, each matching 5 bases. This CDR3 reads CASSLGRPGELFF. DNA of the CDR3: TGTGCCAGCAGTTTGGGACGGCCCGGGGAGCTGTTTTTT.